The 10 T cell receptor beta chains listed next were all sequenced from one sample in a study of response to subunit inactivated influenza vaccine. MiXCR, applied by TCRdb to the RT-PCR reads, yields one record per CDR3 protein. The sample has roughly 460,000 distinct CDR3 sequences, around 9.9% seen once. The sequencing here drew on PBMCs from blood, taken about 40 days after vaccination. The source of these receptors is a man aged 50-59 years who received an inactivated influenza vaccine.

This clonotype turned up a few times. The rearrangement uses TRBV12-3 or TRBV12-4 and TRBJ2-1; no clear D. The CDR3 totals 13 residues. Trimming pared 8 bases from V and 3 bases from J, leaving 11 bases between. This chain's CDR3 is CASQKTLYNEQFF. Here the CDR3 DNA reads TGTGCCAGCCAGAAAACCCTCTACAATGAGCAGTTCTTC.

This clonotype has just a few counts. The V gene is TRBV20-1, the J gene TRBJ1-3; D unclear. The CDR3 covers 13 residues. The germline V gene has CDR1 DFQATT and CDR2 SNEGSKA (reference sequence). Trimming pared 3 bases from V and 1 base from J, leaving 7 bases between. The CDR3 spells CSASGWSGNTIYF. CDR3 nucleotides: TGCAGTGCTAGTGGCTGGTCTGGAAACACCATATATTTT.

This clonotype was observed at least ten times. V usage is TRBV7-8 and J usage is TRBJ2-7; D gene uncertain. The CDR3 is 13 amino acids. The V gene lost 1 base and the J gene lost 2 bases, with 6 bases spanning the gap. Looked up from germline, CDR1 is SGHVS and CDR2 is FQNEAQ. This CDR3 is CASSLGRTYEQYF. The DNA for the CDR3 is TGTGCCAGCAGCTTAGGCAGAACCTACGAGCAGTACTTC.

V gene TRBV7-9 combines with J gene TRBJ2-7; the match to TRBD2 covers 8 bases. With V trimmed by 5 bases and J by 2 bases, 8 bases remained unmatched. Germline V CDR1 and CDR2: SEHNR, FQNEAQ (reference sequence). The CDR3 has 15 amino acids. The CDR3 DNA sequence: TGTGCCAGCAGCATACGAGCGGGAGCTACCTACGAGCAGTACTTC. Amino acids: CASSIRAGATYEQYF.

This clonotype was counted a few times. CDR3 sequence: CASSYRTGPWDGYTF. The DNA for the CDR3 is TGTGCCAGCAGTTACCGAACGGGACCGTGGGATGGCTACACCTTC. The chain links TRBV6-5 to TRBJ1-2, with D possibly matching TRBD1 (5 bases). The V end lost 2 bases, the J end lost 6 bases, and 16 bases lay between the germline ends. CDR3 length equals 15 residues. The germline V gene encodes CDR1 MNHEY and CDR2 SVGAGI.

The V call is TRBV14, the J call TRBJ2-2; 10 bases fit TRBD2. Per germline, CDR1 SGHDN and CDR2 FVKESK. The CDR3 totals 14 residues. V lost 2 bases to trimming and J lost 7 bases; unmatched junction nucleotides: 1. CDR3 region: CASSQLAGVGELFF. DNA of the CDR3: TGTGCCAGCAGCCAACTAGCGGGAGTCGGGGAGCTGTTTTTT. The full variable domain, rest sourced from reference TRBV14 and TRBJ2-2, is EAGVTQFPSHSVIEKGQTVTLRCDPISGHDNLYWYRRVMGKEIKFLLHFVKESKQDESGMPNNRFLAERTGGTYSTLKVQPAELEDSGVYFCASSQLAGVGELFFGEGSRLTVL.

This clonotype was recorded many times. The rearrangement uses TRBV4-2 and TRBJ1-5; a possible D gene is TRBD1 (5 bases). V was clipped by 0 bases and J by 7 bases, with 13 bases between them. This CDR3 is built from 15 residues. Looked up from germline, CDR1 is LGHNA and CDR2 is YNFKEQ. Here the CDR3 reads CASSQDRVEWQPQHF. CDR3 nucleotide sequence: TGTGCCAGCAGCCAAGACAGGGTCGAATGGCAGCCCCAGCATTTT.

This clonotype was counted between two and nine times. The rearrangement joins TRBV7-2 to TRBJ2-4, with unresolved D. The ends were cut back, 5 bases at V and 2 bases at J, with 13 bases in the middle. Germline V gives CDR1 SGHTA, CDR2 FQGNSA. The CDR3 has 15 amino acids. The CDR3 loop is CASSPGGSSKNIQYF. The DNA of the CDR3 is TGTGCCAGCAGCCCCGGCGGCAGTTCCAAAAACATTCAGTACTTC.

This clonotype appeared a few times. The V gene is TRBV20-1, the J gene TRBJ2-5; 12 bases match TRBD2. The germline V gene has CDR1 DFQATT and CDR2 SNEGSKA (reference sequence). V trimming: 5 bases; J trimming: 0 bases; junction bases outside the gene matches: 16. The length of the CDR3 is 19 residues. CDR3 sequence (DNA): TGCAGTGCTCAAATCCCCGGACTAGCGGGGAATCCGTACCAAGAGACCCAGTACTTC. The encoded protein is CSAQIPGLAGNPYQETQYF.

The chain uses TRBV2 and TRBJ2-2, with TRBD2 as a possible D gene (5 bases). V lost 8 bases to trimming and J lost 6 bases, with 7 bases between them. This CDR3 has 11 residues. CDR1 is SNHLY and CDR2 is FYNNEI in the germline V gene. The CDR3 bases are TGTGCCAGCGCGGACTCCGGGGAGCTGTTTTTT. It encodes CASADSGELFF.